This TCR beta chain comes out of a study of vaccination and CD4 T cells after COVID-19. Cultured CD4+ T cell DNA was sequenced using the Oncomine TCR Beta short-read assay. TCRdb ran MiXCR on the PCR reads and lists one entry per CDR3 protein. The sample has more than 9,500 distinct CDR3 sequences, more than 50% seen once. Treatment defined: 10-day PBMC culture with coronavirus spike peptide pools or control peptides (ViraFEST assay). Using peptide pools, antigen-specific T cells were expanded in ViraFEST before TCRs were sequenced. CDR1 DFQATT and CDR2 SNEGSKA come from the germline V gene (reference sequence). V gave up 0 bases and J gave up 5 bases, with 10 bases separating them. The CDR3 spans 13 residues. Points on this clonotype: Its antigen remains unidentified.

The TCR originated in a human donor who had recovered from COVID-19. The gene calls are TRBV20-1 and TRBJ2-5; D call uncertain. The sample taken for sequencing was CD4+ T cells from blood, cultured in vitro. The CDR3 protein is CSARDVVGETQYF. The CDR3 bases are TGCAGTGCTAGAGATGTGGTCGGGGAGACCCAGTACTTC.